This T cell receptor beta chain was identified during a study of technical replicates of blood from a handful of donors. Assay: immunoSEQ multiplex PCR; the TCRdb copy retains only in-frame clones and omits some. Of fewer than 85,000 clones listed, roughly 94% are singletons. This CDR3 has 12 residues. Germline CDR1 GTSNPN, CDR2 SVGIG (reference sequence). Trimming removed 2 bases from V and 6 bases from J, with 8 bases in between. V gene TRBV30 combines with J gene TRBJ1-3; D unresolved. Material: T cells isolated from PBMCs. The sequence derives from a human donor in good health. The CDR3, as DNA: TGTGCCTGGAGTCGGTTTGAAAACACCATATATTTT. Its protein product is CAWSRFENTIYF. Full variable domain (remainder filled in from reference TRBV30 and TRBJ1-3): SQTIHQWPATLVQPVGSPLSLECTVEGTSNPNLYWYRQAAGRGLQLLFYSVGIGQISSEVPQNLSASRPQDRQFILSSKKLLLSDSGFYLCAWSRFENTIYFGEGSWLTVV.